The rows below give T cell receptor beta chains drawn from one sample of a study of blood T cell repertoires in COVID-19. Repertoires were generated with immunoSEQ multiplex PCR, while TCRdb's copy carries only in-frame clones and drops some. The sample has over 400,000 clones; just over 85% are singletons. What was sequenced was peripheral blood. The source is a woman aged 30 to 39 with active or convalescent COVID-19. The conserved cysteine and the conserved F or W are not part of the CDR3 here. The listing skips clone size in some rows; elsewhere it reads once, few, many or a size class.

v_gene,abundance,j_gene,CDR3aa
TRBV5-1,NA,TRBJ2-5,ASSLASGGAETQY
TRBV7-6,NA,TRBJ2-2,ASSQGLAGGSNTGELF
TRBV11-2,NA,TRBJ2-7,ASSSPGQTLYEQY
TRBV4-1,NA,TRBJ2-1,ASSPRDSSYNEQF
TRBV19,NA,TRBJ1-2,ASSIGLSGMRSAEGGYT
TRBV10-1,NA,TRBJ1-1,ASSEASPTSEAF
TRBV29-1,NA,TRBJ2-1,SVNRGMESEQF
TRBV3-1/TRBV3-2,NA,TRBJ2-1,ASSQQAGIKYEQF
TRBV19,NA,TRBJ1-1,ASKEQGELSNTEAF
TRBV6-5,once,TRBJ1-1,ASSRVGAEAF
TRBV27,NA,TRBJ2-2,ASSARGTGELF
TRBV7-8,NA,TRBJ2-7,ASSLFAGGGEQY
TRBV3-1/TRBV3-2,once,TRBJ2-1,ASSPDRGLGEQF
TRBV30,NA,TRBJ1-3,ARDNSGNTIY
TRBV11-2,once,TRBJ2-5,ASSLRETQY
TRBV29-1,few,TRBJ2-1,SVEDPAGGLNNEQF
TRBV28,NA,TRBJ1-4,ASSLGGSFEKLF
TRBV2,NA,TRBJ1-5,ASSVGQGAHQPQH
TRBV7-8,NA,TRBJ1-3,ASSLADRVASGNTIY
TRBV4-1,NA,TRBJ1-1,ASSPGVIYVNTEAF
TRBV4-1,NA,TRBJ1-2,ASSQVLRGQGLGYT
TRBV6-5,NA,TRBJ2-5,ASSYEGRETQY